These T cell receptor beta chains were read from a single sample in a study of long-term antiretroviral therapy in people with HIV. The method was immunoSEQ multiplex PCR; TCRdb's version includes in-frame clones alone and lacks a portion of them. The data hold about 24,000 clones, with around 84% observed a single time. The sequencing used unsorted PBMCs, collected 4.4 years after starting antiretroviral therapy. The source is a man aged 30-40 years with HIV. Each CDR3 is given with its conserved first and last residue. D genes are given only for firm matches. A clone size is listed for some rows: how often the clone was seen (once, few, many), or a class if it is expanded.

>-|TRBV5-4|TRBJ1-1|-
TGTGCCAGCAACTCGGGACTCTCGAACACTGAAGCTTTCTTT
CASNSGLSNTEAFF
>-|TRBV9|TRBJ2-5|-
TGTGCCAGCAGCGCGCTCGGCACAGTTTTCGGGACCCAGTACTTC
CASSALGTVFGTQYF
>-|TRBV28|TRBJ2-7|-
TGTGCCAGCAGCACGCCAGGGACTCTTTACGAGCAGTACTTC
CASSTPGTLYEQYF
>TRBD2|TRBV27|TRBJ2-2|-
TGTGCCAGCAGAATAGCGGGAGAGGGAACCGGGGAGCTGTTTTTT
CASRIAGEGTGELFF
>TRBD2|TRBV6-5|TRBJ2-7|-
TGTGCCAGCGCTAGCGGGAGGACTTTCTACGAGCAGTACTTC
CASASGRTFYEQYF
>TRBD2|TRBV10-1|TRBJ2-2|-
TGCGCCAGCAGCGCCGGGGAGGGACGGGGCGGGGAGCTGTTTTTT
CASSAGEGRGGELFF
>-|TRBV7-2|TRBJ2-7|few
TGTGCCAGCAGCGGGACCGGGACACTATCCTACGAGCAGTACTTC
CASSGTGTLSYEQYF
>-|TRBV5-1|TRBJ2-7|-
TGCGCCAGCAGCACCATACAGGGATACGAGCAGTACTTC
CASSTIQGYEQYF
>-|TRBV4-3|TRBJ2-7|-
TGCGCCAGCAGCCAAGATAAACAGTCCTACGAGCAGTACTTC
CASSQDKQSYEQYF
>TRBD1|TRBV6-5|TRBJ1-2|-
TGTGCCAGCAGTTACGGGACAGTCTATGGCTACACCTTC
CASSYGTVYGYTF
>-|TRBV6-1|TRBJ2-7|-
TGTGCCAGCAGCCCCGGGACGGAGGAATACGAGCAGTACTTC
CASSPGTEEYEQYF
>TRBD1|TRBV6-1|TRBJ1-6|-
TGTGCCAGCAGTGATACTGACAGGGCGGGTTCACCCCTCCACTTT
CASSDTDRAGSPLHF
>-|TRBV7-2|TRBJ1-1|-
TGTGCCAGCAGCCCTGACCTATTGAACACTGAAGCTTTCTTT
CASSPDLLNTEAFF
>-|TRBV10-3|TRBJ1-2|-
TGTGCCATCAGTGAGTCCCCGGCGAACTATGGCTACACCTTC
CAISESPANYGYTF
>-|TRBV9|TRBJ1-1|-
TGTGCCAGCAGCGATACGGCGAACACTGAAGCTTTCTTT
CASSDTANTEAFF
>-|TRBV29-1|TRBJ2-1|-
TGCAGCGTTGACGTTAGGGAAACCTACAATGAGCAGTTCTTC
CSVDVRETYNEQFF
>TRBD1|TRBV9|TRBJ2-2|once
TGTGCCAGCAGCTCAATGGACAGGGGATTAACCGGGGAGCTGTTTTTT
CASSSMDRGLTGELFF
>-|TRBV7-3|TRBJ2-7|-
TGTGCCAGCAGGGAACCGGGACAATCTCGGGAGCAGTACTTC
CASREPGQSREQYF
>TRBD1|TRBV11-3|TRBJ2-7|-
TGTGCCAGCAGCTTAGAGGTAGGGGGCCTGGACGAGCAGTACTTC
CASSLEVGGLDEQYF
>-|TRBV7-8|TRBJ2-7|-
TGTGCCAGCAGCTCCAGCGGGTTTAGCTCCTACGAGCAGTACTTC
CASSSSGFSSYEQYF
>-|TRBV19|TRBJ1-1|few
TGTGCCAGTAGTCCCGGGGGTATCACTGAAGCTTTCTTT
CASSPGGITEAFF
>TRBD1|TRBV9|TRBJ1-1|-
TGTGCCAGCAGCGTAGGGCGGACAGGGGCTGAAGCTTTCTTT
CASSVGRTGAEAFF
>TRBD1|TRBV29-1|TRBJ2-7|-
TGCAGCGTTCCCGGGACAGGGGTCCCCGAGCAGTACTTC
CSVPGTGVPEQYF
>TRBD1|TRBV5-1|TRBJ2-7|-
TGCGCCAGCAGCTTACAGGGGGCAAAGTACGAGCAGTACTTC
CASSLQGAKYEQYF